This record looks at one T cell receptor beta chain sequence and its context. It lacks a known antigen. No base quality values were provided; no much bigger clone lies one nucleotide off. The data originate from a study of graft-versus-host responses after intestinal transplantation (dated by TCRdb to the early 2020s). In terms of the full investigation: Multivisceral, liver-intestinal, or isolated intestinal transplants were received by the recipients. Anti-thymocyte globulin induction was given to all recipients, followed by maintenance tacrolimus and steroids for about 3 years. After intestinal transplantation, graft-versus-host and host-versus-graft alloreactive T cell clones were followed in the graft, circulation and bone marrow using bulk TCR-beta CDR3 sequencing. Alloreactive clones were identified by sequencing pre-transplant mixed lymphocyte reaction products and comparing them with unstimulated pre-transplant donor and recipient T cells. The cohort enrolled approximately 24 intestinal transplant recipients, one of whom was a retransplant, and 3 patients without pretransplant specimens were excluded. Donor T cell macrochimerism was defined as a peak of at least 4% donor T cells among recipient peripheral blood mononuclear cells. Rather than going through the commercial service, samples from a few later patients were sequenced in-house on an Illumina MiSeq and processed with MiXCR. What the authors observed across the whole study: GvH clones were found in recipient bone marrow, and some of the GvH clones appeared earlier in ileal mucosa or blood, which is consistent with an intestinal mucosal origin. Early after transplant, peak levels of circulating GvH clones were found to be associated with declines in HvG clones. In the allografts of patients with donor T cell macrochimerism, GvH to HvG T cell clonal ratios were high. The conclusions were limited by the relatively low number and heterogeneity of the intestinal transplant patients.

According to the study, the label for this sample's time point signals: cells obtained before transplantation from donor or recipient. CD3+CD4+ and CD3+CD8+ populations were FACS-sorted from unstimulated pre-transplant donor and recipient cells taken from spleen or lymph nodes. Receptor amplification or capture employed the immunoSEQ multiplex PCR assay. For most patients, genomic DNA was isolated with the Qiagen DNeasy Blood and Tissue Kit and shipped frozen to Adaptive Biotechnologies for TCR sequencing. For most patients, high-throughput TCR-beta CDR3 sequencing of genomic DNA was performed by Adaptive Biotechnologies. The authors processed their data as follows. TCR sequencing data for some 17 patients were retrieved from Adaptive's ImmunoSEQ software; a few other patients were processed with MiXCR and VDJtools. CD4 versus CD8 sorting errors were corrected by removing sequences found in both subsets at a frequency ratio below 5:1. CDR3 nucleotide sequences shared between donor and recipient were removed because their origin could not be assigned. Alloreactive clones required at least 2-fold expansion over unstimulated cells and minimum CFSE-low frequency of 0.002% (template counts) or 0.001% (read counts). Clones were considered mappable if detected in sequenced pre-transplant spleen, lymph node, or MLR CFSE-low populations of the donor or recipient. Cumulative frequency of alloreactive clones was calculated as a percentage of all sequences weighted by copy number. TCRdb took over this immuneACCESS table, retaining in-frame rearrangements with V and J assigned. Such tables are incomplete; in checked studies, under half of the missing clones stem from an unresolved V gene, and the remainder is unexplained. V and J calls and clone size are those listed in that table; D and trimming were worked out from the DNA. The sample table contains 100,000 or so clones; only one count was recorded for roughly 91% of them. Roughly 0.2% of the sample is held by the ten biggest clonotypes.

This receptor was taken from a human donor who was the organ donor for an intestinal transplant. The specimen comprised unstimulated CD4+ T cells sorted from spleen or lymph node cells, sampled before transplant.

The DNA reads as follows: TGTGCCAGCAGCGTAGCCCCCTTTGCAGGCAGCGGCTCCTACGAGCAGTACTTC. Translated, this is CASSVAPFAGSGSYEQYF. This receptor chain uses TRBV9 and TRBJ2-7; TRBD2 is a weak D gene call, 5 bases matching. From the cysteine through the phenylalanine, the CDR3 covers 18 amino acids. Only the CDR3 DNA is retained, 54 bases long and in frame from the first base. The germline V gene specifies SGDLS as CDR1 and YYNGEE as CDR2. V was cut back by 0 bases and J by 0 bases, leaving a gap of 19 bases between them.